The rows below give T cell receptor beta chains drawn from one sample of a study of blood T cell repertoires in COVID-19. TCRdb's copy holds only in-frame clones and misses some; the assay was immunoSEQ multiplex PCR. The repertoire includes hundreds of thousands of clones, 70% to 85% of them detected once, and over 1.5% sits in the top ten. Sequenced material: peripheral blood. The receptors derive from a woman of 80 years or more with acute or convalescent COVID-19. CDR3s include the opening cysteine and the closing phenylalanine or tryptophan. Fields, in order: J gene, clone size, D gene, V gene, CDR3 DNA, CDR3 protein. The D gene is left open where the match is weak. Expanded clones get a size class; other rows say once, few or many, or leave the size out.

j_gene: TRBJ2-1; abundance: once; d_gene: -; v_gene: TRBV6-5; CDR3nt: TGTGCCAGCAGTTACTATCCAGGAAGGTCCTACAATGAGCAGTTCTTC; CDR3aa: CASSYYPGRSYNEQFF
j_gene: TRBJ2-2; abundance: once; d_gene: -; v_gene: TRBV2; CDR3nt: TGTGCCAGCAGAAGGACGACCAGGGGAACCGGGGAGCTGTTTTTT; CDR3aa: CASRRTTRGTGELFF
j_gene: TRBJ2-1; abundance: -; d_gene: TRBD2; v_gene: TRBV9; CDR3nt: TGTGCCAGCAGCGTAGGTGCTAGCGGGGGTTATGAGCAGTTCTTC; CDR3aa: CASSVGASGGYEQFF
j_gene: TRBJ1-4; abundance: once; d_gene: -; v_gene: TRBV11-2; CDR3nt: TGTGCCAGCAGCTTAGAAGCATCTGCAACTAATGAAAAACTGTTTTTT; CDR3aa: CASSLEASATNEKLFF
j_gene: TRBJ2-3; abundance: -; d_gene: TRBD2; v_gene: TRBV28; CDR3nt: TGTGCCAGCATCGTAGCGGGAGGCGGCACAGATACGCAGTATTTT; CDR3aa: CASIVAGGGTDTQYF
j_gene: TRBJ2-2; abundance: -; d_gene: TRBD2; v_gene: TRBV19; CDR3nt: TGTGCCAGTAGTAGGTCTAGCGGGAGGACCGGGGAGCTGTTTTTT; CDR3aa: CASSRSSGRTGELFF
j_gene: TRBJ1-2; abundance: -; d_gene: -; v_gene: TRBV7-2; CDR3nt: TGTGCCAGCAGCTTAGACTTCGACAGTACCAGCGGCTACACCTTC; CDR3aa: CASSLDFDSTSGYTF
j_gene: TRBJ1-5; abundance: -; d_gene: -; v_gene: TRBV15; CDR3nt: TGTGCCACCAGCAGAGGGTCCGGGCCCCAGCATTTT; CDR3aa: CATSRGSGPQHF
j_gene: TRBJ2-7; abundance: -; d_gene: TRBD2; v_gene: TRBV4-3; CDR3nt: TGCGCCAGCAGCCAAAGGGGTGAACAGGGGGGACTAGCGGGAGGGCCTGTCGAGCAGTACTTC; CDR3aa: CASSQRGEQGGLAGGPVEQYF
j_gene: TRBJ1-2; abundance: -; d_gene: -; v_gene: TRBV28; CDR3nt: TGTGCCAGCAGTCCGACAGGAAGCTATGGCTACACCTTC; CDR3aa: CASSPTGSYGYTF
j_gene: TRBJ2-7; abundance: -; d_gene: -; v_gene: TRBV4-2; CDR3nt: TGTGCCAGCAGCCAAGAGGCAGTCCAGCGCACGGAACGGCCCTACGAGCAGTACTTC; CDR3aa: CASSQEAVQRTERPYEQYF
j_gene: TRBJ2-7; abundance: once; d_gene: TRBD1; v_gene: TRBV5-1; CDR3nt: TGCGCCAGCAGGACAGGGGGCGGAAGCTACGAGCAGTACTTC; CDR3aa: CASRTGGGSYEQYF
j_gene: TRBJ1-6; abundance: -; d_gene: -; v_gene: TRBV28; CDR3nt: TGTGCCAGCAGTCCCCTCGGGGGATATAATTCACCCCTCCACTTT; CDR3aa: CASSPLGGYNSPLHF
j_gene: TRBJ2-1; abundance: -; d_gene: TRBD2; v_gene: TRBV7-2; CDR3nt: TGTGCCAGCAGCAACCGACTAGCGGGAGAGGTAACGAATGAGCAGTTCTTC; CDR3aa: CASSNRLAGEVTNEQFF
j_gene: TRBJ1-1; abundance: -; d_gene: -; v_gene: TRBV4-1; CDR3nt: TGCGCCAGCAGCCAAGGGCTCGCTTTGAACACTGAAGCTTTCTTT; CDR3aa: CASSQGLALNTEAFF
j_gene: TRBJ1-1; abundance: -; d_gene: -; v_gene: TRBV11-2; CDR3nt: TGTGCCAGCAGCCTCCCCTCGGGGGGGAACACTGAAGCTTTCTTT; CDR3aa: CASSLPSGGNTEAFF
j_gene: TRBJ1-5; abundance: -; d_gene: -; v_gene: TRBV18; CDR3nt: TGTGCCAGCTCCGAGGGCGTGGGAAATCAGCCCCAGCATTTT; CDR3aa: CASSEGVGNQPQHF